These 27 T cell receptor beta chains were sequenced from one sample in a study of T cells in localized non-small cell lung cancer. TCRdb's table, derived via immunoSEQ multiplex PCR, lists solely in-frame clones and lacks some. The sample carries 72,000 or so clones, 84% recorded once. The sample in question was peripheral blood, obtained before any cancer treatment. These receptors came from a female donor aged 60 or older with stage I lung adenocarcinoma.

This chain joins TRBV7-8 and TRBJ2-1; D possibly corresponds to TRBD1 (6 bases). CDR1 and CDR2 (germline): SGHVS, FQNEAQ. V was cut by 5 bases and J by 5 bases, with 22 bases left in between. There are 17 residues in the CDR3. As DNA, the CDR3 is TGTGCCAGCAGCCCCTTCCCTAACAGGGCCGCCGACAATGAGCAGTTCTTC. It encodes CASSPFPNRAADNEQFF.

This chain uses TRBV9 with TRBJ2-5, with TRBD1 as a possible D gene (5 bases). CDR3 length: 12 amino acids. In germline, CDR1 is SGDLS, CDR2 YYNGEE. The germline V and J ends were trimmed by 4 bases and 3 bases, with 7 bases remaining between them. The CDR3 nucleotides are TGTGCCAGCAGCAGGGGCAAAGAGACCCAGTACTTC. Protein product: CASSRGKETQYF.

The chain employs TRBV5-4 and TRBJ2-7; 8 nucleotides align to TRBD1. The CDR3 loop spans 15 amino acids. Germline CDR1 SGHNT, CDR2 YYREEE (reference sequence). V dropped 2 bases and J dropped 7; count of bases not matched to a gene: 11. In nucleotides, the CDR3 is TGTGCCAGCAGCTTAGCGACAGGGGCGAGGACGGAGCAGTACTTC. Protein sequence: CASSLATGARTEQYF.

The genes are TRBV2 and TRBJ1-5; D remains ambiguous. The germline CDR1 and CDR2 sequences are SNHLY and FYNNEI. This CDR3 has 12 amino acids. The V and J ends lost 3 bases and 11 bases respectively, with 11 bases between them. The CDR3 here is CASSDGESAQHF. The CDR3 DNA sequence: TGTGCCAGCAGTGATGGTGAATCGGCCCAGCATTTT.

The rearrangement links TRBV28 to TRBJ1-1; no clear D gene. Germline lookup yields CDR1 MDHEN and CDR2 SYDVKM. This CDR3 has 14 residues. The V end was cut by 3 bases, the J end by 0 bases, with 8 bases between. CDR3 in amino acids: CASSLAGVNTEAFF. As DNA, the CDR3 is TGTGCCAGCAGTTTGGCGGGCGTGAACACTGAAGCTTTCTTT.

The rearrangement joins TRBV7-9 to TRBJ2-3; 11 bases map to TRBD1. After removal of 4 bases from V and 3 bases from J, the junction contained 0 bases not matched to a gene. Germline CDR1 is SEHNR and CDR2 is FQNEAQ (reference sequence). The CDR3 extends over 14 amino acids. Here the CDR3 DNA reads TGTGCCAGCAGCTGGGACAGGGGGACAGATACGCAGTATTTT. Its translation: CASSWDRGTDTQYF.

V is TRBV6-6 and J is TRBJ2-2, with D unclear. Trimming stripped 0 bases from V and 5 bases from J, with 1 base between. The CDR3 sequence is 12 residues long. Germline CDR1 is MNHNY and CDR2 is SVGAGI (reference sequence). CDR3 nucleotides: TGTGCCAGCAGTTACTCGACCGGGGAGCTGTTTTTT. Translated, it gives CASSYSTGELFF.

The gene calls are TRBV7-6 and TRBJ2-1; D not resolved. Trimming pared 3 bases from V and 6 bases from J, leaving 6 bases between. CDR1 SGHVS and CDR2 FNYEAQ come from the germline V gene. CDR3 size: 12 residues. The CDR3 protein is CASSFPLNEQFF. The CDR3 DNA is TGTGCCAGCAGCTTTCCCCTCAATGAGCAGTTCTTC.

In this sample, this clone turned up once. CDR3 bases: TGTGCCAGCAGTTTCTGGCAGGGCCCCTACGAGCAGTACTTC. This encodes CASSFWQGPYEQYF. The rearrangement uses TRBV27 and TRBJ2-7; tentative D call: TRBD1 (5 bases). Trimming pared 3 bases from V and 2 bases from J, leaving 11 bases between. The CDR3 runs to 14 residues. Germline values: CDR1 MNHEY, CDR2 SMNVEV (reference sequence).

This chain connects TRBV9 to TRBJ2-5; 11 bases are shared with TRBD2. V trimming: 2 bases; J trimming: 3 bases; junction bases outside the gene matches: 3. The CDR3 consists of 15 residues. CDR1 is SGDLS and CDR2 is YYNGEE in the germline V gene. The CDR3 spells CASSVGTSGKETQYF. CDR3 nucleotides: TGTGCCAGCAGCGTCGGGACTAGCGGTAAAGAGACCCAGTACTTC.

The gene calls are TRBV5-4 and TRBJ2-7; 7 nucleotides line up with TRBD2. V lost 4 bases, J lost 2 bases, and 18 bases stayed unmatched. Per the germline V gene, CDR1 is SGHNT and CDR2 is YYREEE (reference sequence). The CDR3 is 18 residues long. The CDR3 DNA sequence: TGTGCCAGCAGCAATACGCGCTTGGGAGCCGCGGGAGCCTACGAGCAGTACTTC. Protein product: CASSNTRLGAAGAYEQYF.

V gene TRBV4-2 combines with J gene TRBJ1-3; no reliable D call. The CDR3 contains 16 residues. In germline, CDR1 is LGHNA, CDR2 YNFKEQ. Trimming stripped 1 base from V and 0 bases from J, with 10 bases between. The DNA of the CDR3 is TGTGCCAGCAGCCAAGTAGGATCCAACTCTGGAAACACCATATATTTT. Translated, it gives CASSQVGSNSGNTIYF.

This clone was seen at least ten times. The chain couples TRBV6-6 to TRBJ2-1, with unresolved D. V was clipped by 4 bases and J by 9 bases, with 7 bases between them. Germline V gene lookup returns CDR1 MNHNY and CDR2 SVGAGI (reference sequence). This CDR3 region has 11 residues. DNA for the CDR3: TGTGCCAGCAGTTCAGCTATTGAGCAGTTCTTC. It encodes CASSSAIEQFF.

This clone occurred a few times. V and J are TRBV11-1 and TRBJ1-1; 8 positions match TRBD1. V gave up 2 bases and J gave up 6 bases; unmatched junction bases: 5. Germline CDR1 is SGHAT and CDR2 is FQDESV (reference sequence). The CDR3 has 14 amino acids. CDR3 bases: TGTGCCAGCAGCTTATTTACAGGGGGGTCTGAAGCTTTCTTT. Its protein is CASSLFTGGSEAFF.

The genes are TRBV2 and TRBJ2-1; D possibly corresponds to TRBD1 (6 bases). Trimming took off 6 bases at V and 6 bases at J, with 12 bases between the two ends. CDR3 length equals 13 residues. CDR1 and CDR2 from the germline V gene are SNHLY and FYNNEI. The DNA for the CDR3 is TGTGCCAGCAGGATAACAGGGTTCAATGAGCAGTTCTTC. Residues: CASRITGFNEQFF.

The rearrangement joins TRBV30 to TRBJ2-7, with D unresolved. Germline V CDR1 and CDR2: GTSNPN, SVGIG (reference sequence). CDR3 size: 11 residues. Trimming left V 4 bases short and J 4 bases short, with 8 bases between. CDR3 sequence reads: CAWNAKYEQYF. The CDR3 bases are TGTGCCTGGAATGCTAAGTACGAGCAGTACTTC.

This clone has just a few counts. The chain combines TRBV5-1 with TRBJ1-1; D unresolved. Trimming stripped 4 bases from V and 1 base from J, with 2 bases between. CDR1 and CDR2 from the germline V gene are SGHRS and YFSETQ. This CDR3 is built from 11 residues. The CDR3 coding sequence is TGCGCCAGCAGCCAGAACACTGAAGCTTTCTTT. It translates to CASSQNTEAFF.

This clone was detected only a few times. The genes are TRBV2 and TRBJ1-5, with D possibly being TRBD1 (5 bases). Trimming left V 4 bases short and J 4 bases short, with 14 bases between. Germline CDR1 SNHLY, CDR2 FYNNEI. This CDR3 has 15 amino acids. As DNA, the CDR3 is TGTGCCAGCAGTGTCGAGGCAGGGTCTAATCAGCCCCAGCATTTT. This gives the protein CASSVEAGSNQPQHF. The full variable domain, with the rest looked up from reference TRBV2 and TRBJ1-5, is EPEVTQTPSHQVTQMGQEVILRCVPISNHLYFYWYRQILGQKVEFLVSFYNNEISEKSEIFDDQFSVERPDGSNFTLKIRSTKLEDSAMYFCASSVEAGSNQPQHFGDGTRLSIL.

The rearrangement uses TRBV19 and TRBJ1-4; D gene unclear. Germline V CDR1 and CDR2: LNHDA, SQIVND (reference sequence). Trimming pared 4 bases from V and 5 bases from J, leaving 14 bases between. The CDR3 contains 15 residues. The CDR3 region has the DNA TGTGCCAGTAGTAGTAACAGAATCTTCAATGAAAAACTGTTTTTT. It translates to CASSSNRIFNEKLFF. Combining the CDR3 with reference TRBV19 and TRBJ1-4 gives the whole variable domain DGGITQSPKYLFRKEGQNVTLSCEQNLNHDAMYWYRQDPGQGLRLIYYSQIVNDFQKGDIAEGYSVSREKKESFPLTVTSAQKNPTAFYLCASSSNRIFNEKLFFGSGTQLSVL.

This clone appeared a few times. V is TRBV10-3 and J is TRBJ1-4; D gene uncertain. V dropped 4 bases and J dropped 8 bases, with 14 bases sitting between them. CDR3 size: 14 residues. Looked up from germline, CDR1 is ENHRY and CDR2 is SYGVKD. This CDR3 reads CAISASSGGEKLFF. In DNA, the CDR3 is TGTGCCATCAGTGCTTCCTCCGGTGGGGAAAAACTGTTTTTT.

V is TRBV7-9 and J is TRBJ2-7, with D unresolved. The V gene lost 0 bases and the J gene lost 8 bases, with 11 bases spanning the gap. There are 13 residues in the CDR3. Germline-derived CDR1 and CDR2 are SEHNR and FQNEAQ (reference sequence). The CDR3 sequence is CASSLAALEKQYF. CDR3 in DNA: TGTGCCAGCAGCTTAGCTGCCTTAGAAAAGCAGTACTTC.

The chain combines TRBV29-1 with TRBJ2-1, with TRBD2 as a possible D gene (7 bases). This CDR3 comprises 13 residues. Looked up from germline, CDR1 is SQVTM and CDR2 is ANQGSEA. V dropped 5 bases and J dropped 6 bases, with 14 bases sitting between them. This CDR3 is CSVRRGGFNEQFF. The CDR3 DNA sequence: TGCAGCGTTAGGAGGGGGGGGTTCAATGAGCAGTTCTTC.

The chain carries TRBV5-1 and TRBJ2-7, with TRBD1 as a possible D gene (5 bases). Germline V gene lookup returns CDR1 SGHRS and CDR2 YFSETQ. The V and J ends lost 2 bases and 0 bases respectively, with 12 bases between them. This CDR3 region has 15 residues. The CDR3 DNA follows: TGCGCCAGCAGCTTACAGGAACCAGACTCCTACGAGCAGTACTTC. This encodes CASSLQEPDSYEQYF.

This chain uses TRBV2 with TRBJ1-2; maybe TRBD1 (6 bases). Germline CDR1 is SNHLY and CDR2 is FYNNEI. Trimming left V 8 bases short and J 6 bases short, with 16 bases between. This CDR3 spans 13 amino acids. CDR3 nucleotides: TGTGCCAGCCGCCAAGTAACAGGGAATGGCTACACCTTC. This encodes CASRQVTGNGYTF.

The chain joins TRBV18 to TRBJ2-5; 10 bases match TRBD1. Per the germline V gene, CDR1 is KGHSH and CDR2 is LQKENI. J gave up 4 bases and V 3 bases, and 5 bases lay outside the gene matches. The CDR3 loop spans 15 amino acids. CDR3 sequence reads: CASSPTGTGAETQYF. The CDR3 nucleotides read TGTGCCAGCTCACCCACCGGGACAGGGGCAGAGACCCAGTACTTC.

J is TRBJ2-1 and V is TRBV7-9; D is unclear. The germline gives CDR1 SEHNR, CDR2 FQNEAQ (reference sequence). CDR3 length: 15 amino acids. V was clipped by 1 base and J by 8 bases, with 15 bases between them. The CDR3 sequence is CASSLVGLPSDEQFF. The CDR3 nucleotides read TGTGCCAGCAGCTTAGTGGGTCTTCCCTCCGATGAGCAGTTCTTC.

The chain combines TRBV25-1 with TRBJ1-1, with D unresolved. This CDR3 is built from 11 residues. Germline V gene lookup returns CDR1 MGHDK and CDR2 SYGVNS. Trimming cost V 0 bases and J 6 bases, with 2 bases left between them. The CDR3 region has the DNA TGTGCCAGCAGTGAATATGCTGAAGCTTTCTTT. This sequence encodes CASSEYAEAFF. Filled out from reference TRBV25-1 and TRBJ1-1, the complete variable domain reads EADIYQTPRYLVIGTGKKITLECSQTMGHDKMYWYQQDPGMELHLIHYSYGVNSTEKGDLSSESTVSRIRTEHFPLTLESARPSHTSQYLCASSEYAEAFFGQGTRLTVV.